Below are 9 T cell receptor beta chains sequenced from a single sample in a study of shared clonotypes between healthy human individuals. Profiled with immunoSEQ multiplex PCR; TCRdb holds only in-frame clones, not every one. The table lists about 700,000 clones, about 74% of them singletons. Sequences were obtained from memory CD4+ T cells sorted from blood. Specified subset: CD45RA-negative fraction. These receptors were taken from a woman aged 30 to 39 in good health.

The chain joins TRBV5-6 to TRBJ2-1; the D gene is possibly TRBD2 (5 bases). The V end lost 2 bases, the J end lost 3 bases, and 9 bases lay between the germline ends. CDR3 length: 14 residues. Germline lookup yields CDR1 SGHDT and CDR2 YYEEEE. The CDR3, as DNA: TGTGCCAGCAGCTTAACTAGACTCTACAATGAGCAGTTCTTC. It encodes CASSLTRLYNEQFF.

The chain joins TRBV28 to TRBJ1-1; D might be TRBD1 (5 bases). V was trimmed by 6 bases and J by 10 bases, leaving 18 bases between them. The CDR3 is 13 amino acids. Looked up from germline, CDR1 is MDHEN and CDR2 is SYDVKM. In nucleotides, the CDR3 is TGTGCCAGCAGCTCCGTACAGGCCGCCGGAGCTTTCTTT. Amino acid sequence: CASSSVQAAGAFF.

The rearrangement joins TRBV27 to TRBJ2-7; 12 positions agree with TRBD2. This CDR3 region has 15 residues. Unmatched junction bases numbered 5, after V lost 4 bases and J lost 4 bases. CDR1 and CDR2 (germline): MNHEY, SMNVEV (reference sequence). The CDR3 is CASSSTSGRKYEQYF. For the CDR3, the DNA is TGTGCCAGCAGTTCCACTAGCGGGAGGAAGTACGAGCAGTACTTC.

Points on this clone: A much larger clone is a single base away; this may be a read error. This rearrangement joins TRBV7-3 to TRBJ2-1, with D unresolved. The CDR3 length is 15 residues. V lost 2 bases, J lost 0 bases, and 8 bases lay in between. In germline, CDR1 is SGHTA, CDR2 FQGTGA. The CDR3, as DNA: TGTGCCAGCAGCTTAGGTTCCAGCTCCTACAATGAGCAGTTCTTC. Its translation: CASSLGSSSYNEQFF.

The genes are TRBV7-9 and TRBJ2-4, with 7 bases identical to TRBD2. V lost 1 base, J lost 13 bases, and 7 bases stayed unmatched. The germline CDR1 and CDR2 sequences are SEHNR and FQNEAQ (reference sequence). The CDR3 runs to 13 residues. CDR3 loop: CASSLGEGRGQYF. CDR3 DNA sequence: TGTGCCAGCAGCTTAGGGGAGGGCCGCGGCCAGTACTTC.

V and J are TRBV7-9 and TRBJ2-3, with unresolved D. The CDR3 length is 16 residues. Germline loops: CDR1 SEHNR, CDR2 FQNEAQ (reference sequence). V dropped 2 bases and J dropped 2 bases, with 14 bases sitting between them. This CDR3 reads CASSLNVHRNTDTQYF. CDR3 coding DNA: TGTGCCAGCAGCTTAAATGTCCATAGAAACACAGATACGCAGTATTTT.

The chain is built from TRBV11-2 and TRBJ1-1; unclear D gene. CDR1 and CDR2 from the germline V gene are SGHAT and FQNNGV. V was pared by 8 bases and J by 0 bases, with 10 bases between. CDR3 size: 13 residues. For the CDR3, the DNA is TGTGCCAGCGGGTTTAGGCTGAACACTGAAGCTTTCTTT. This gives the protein CASGFRLNTEAFF.

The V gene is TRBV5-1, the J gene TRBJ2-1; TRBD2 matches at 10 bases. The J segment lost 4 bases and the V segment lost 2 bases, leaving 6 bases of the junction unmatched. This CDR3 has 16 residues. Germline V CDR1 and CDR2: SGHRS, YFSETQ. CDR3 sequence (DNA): TGCGCCAGCAGCTTTCTAGCGGGAGACACTTACAATGAGCAGTTCTTC. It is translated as CASSFLAGDTYNEQFF.

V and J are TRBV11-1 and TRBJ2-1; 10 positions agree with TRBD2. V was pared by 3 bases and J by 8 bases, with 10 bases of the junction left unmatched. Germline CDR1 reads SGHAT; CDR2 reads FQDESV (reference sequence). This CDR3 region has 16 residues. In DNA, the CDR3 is TGTGCCAGCAGCTTCGGTCGGCTAGCGGGAGTATATGAGCAGTTCTTC. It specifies CASSFGRLAGVYEQFF. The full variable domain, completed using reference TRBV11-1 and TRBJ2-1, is EAEVAQSPRYKITEKSQAVAFWCDPISGHATLYWYRQILGQGPELLVQFQDESVVDDSQLPKDRFSAERLKGVDSTLKIQPAELGDSAMYLCASSFGRLAGVYEQFFGPGTRLTVL.